Listed below are T cell receptor beta chains from one sample, sequenced in a study of blood T cell repertoires in COVID-19. The assay was immunoSEQ multiplex PCR, and TCRdb's table has in-frame clones only and misses some. In the table there are fewer than 75,000 clones, around four fifths of which are singletons. What was sequenced was peripheral blood. These receptors all stem from a human donor in a cohort sampled during active COVID-19. Both conserved end residues are part of each CDR3. Fields, in order: J gene, V gene, D gene, clone size, CDR3 length, CDR3 DNA, CDR3 protein. D genes are given only for firm matches. Clone size is stated in some rows and not others, as once, few, many or a class when expanded.

j_gene: TRBJ1-1
v_gene: TRBV7-3
d_gene: NA
abundance: NA
len: 16
CDR3nt: TGTGCCAGCAGTCCACAACCTTCGACAAGGAACACTGAAGCTTTCTTT
CDR3aa: CASSPQPSTRNTEAFF

j_gene: TRBJ2-3
v_gene: TRBV7-3
d_gene: TRBD2
abundance: NA
len: 15
CDR3nt: TGTGCCAGCAGCCCAACTAGCGGGGGGCCTGGTACGCAGTATTTT
CDR3aa: CASSPTSGGPGTQYF

j_gene: TRBJ1-4
v_gene: TRBV6-4
d_gene: NA
abundance: NA
len: 12
CDR3nt: TGTGCCAGCAGTGACTTTACAGCTGAACTGTTTTTT
CDR3aa: CASSDFTAELFF

j_gene: TRBJ2-7
v_gene: TRBV19
d_gene: NA
abundance: NA
len: 13
CDR3nt: TGTGCCAGTAGTCCGCGGACTGATCTAAAGAAAGACTTC
CDR3aa: CASSPRTDLKKDF

j_gene: TRBJ2-7
v_gene: TRBV5-1
d_gene: NA
abundance: NA
len: 15
CDR3nt: TGCGCCAGCAGCTTGGACAGGGTGGACGCCTACGAGCAGTACTTC
CDR3aa: CASSLDRVDAYEQYF

j_gene: TRBJ1-3
v_gene: TRBV19
d_gene: NA
abundance: once
len: 15
CDR3nt: TGTGCCAGTAGACCAGAGGGAGAATCTGGAAACACCATATATTTT
CDR3aa: CASRPEGESGNTIYF

j_gene: TRBJ2-3
v_gene: TRBV7-9
d_gene: TRBD1
abundance: NA
len: 15
CDR3nt: TGTGCCAGCAGCTCGACCGGGACAGGGGCGTATACGCAGTATTTT
CDR3aa: CASSSTGTGAYTQYF

j_gene: TRBJ2-7
v_gene: TRBV14
d_gene: NA
abundance: NA
len: 14
CDR3nt: TGTGCCAGCAACATCGAGGGAGTGATGAACGAGCAGTACTTC
CDR3aa: CASNIEGVMNEQYF

j_gene: TRBJ2-3
v_gene: TRBV14
d_gene: NA
abundance: NA
len: 14
CDR3nt: TGTGCCAGCAGCCAAGATCAATTGGCGGGAACGCAGTATTTT
CDR3aa: CASSQDQLAGTQYF

j_gene: TRBJ1-4
v_gene: TRBV5-1
d_gene: NA
abundance: NA
len: 16
CDR3nt: TGCGCCAGCAGCCGGACAGTATCTGCAACTAATGAAAAACTGTTTTTT
CDR3aa: CASSRTVSATNEKLFF

j_gene: TRBJ1-2
v_gene: TRBV2
d_gene: NA
abundance: NA
len: 12
CDR3nt: TGTGCCAGCAGTGAGAGGCACTATGGCTACACCTTC
CDR3aa: CASSERHYGYTF

j_gene: TRBJ2-2
v_gene: TRBV5-4
d_gene: NA
abundance: many
len: 12
CDR3nt: TGTGCCAGCAGCTTGGGTAGTTCGGAGCTGTTTTTT
CDR3aa: CASSLGSSELFF

j_gene: TRBJ1-1
v_gene: TRBV14
d_gene: NA
abundance: NA
len: 16
CDR3nt: TGTGCCAGCAGCCAAGTACCGACAGGCATGAACACTGAAGCTTTCTTT
CDR3aa: CASSQVPTGMNTEAFF

j_gene: TRBJ2-3
v_gene: TRBV30
d_gene: TRBD2
abundance: NA
len: 15
CDR3nt: TGTGCCTGGAGTGTTGGTGTAGCGGGGACGGATACGCAGTATTTT
CDR3aa: CAWSVGVAGTDTQYF

j_gene: TRBJ1-1
v_gene: TRBV6-5
d_gene: NA
abundance: once
len: 15
CDR3nt: TGTGCCAGCAGTACACAGGGCCGAGGGAGCACTGAAGCTTTCTTT
CDR3aa: CASSTQGRGSTEAFF

j_gene: TRBJ1-6
v_gene: TRBV7-8
d_gene: NA
abundance: NA
len: 15
CDR3nt: TGTGCCAGCAGCTTATGGCGGACAACTAATTCACCCCTCCACTTT
CDR3aa: CASSLWRTTNSPLHF

j_gene: TRBJ1-3
v_gene: TRBV9
d_gene: TRBD1
abundance: NA
len: 15
CDR3nt: TGTGCCAGCAGCGCCGGGGACAGCTCTGGAAACACCATATATTTT
CDR3aa: CASSAGDSSGNTIYF

j_gene: TRBJ2-1
v_gene: TRBV2
d_gene: NA
abundance: NA
len: 12
CDR3nt: TGTGCCAGCAGGCTAGGAGGCAATGAGCAGTTCTTC
CDR3aa: CASRLGGNEQFF

j_gene: TRBJ1-2
v_gene: TRBV28
d_gene: NA
abundance: NA
len: 14
CDR3nt: TGTGCCAGCTCCGGACACGAATCCCTCTATGGCTACACCTTC
CDR3aa: CASSGHESLYGYTF

j_gene: TRBJ1-1
v_gene: TRBV5-1
d_gene: NA
abundance: NA
len: 15
CDR3nt: TGCGCCAGCAGCTTAAGTGCAGGGATGAACACTGAAGCTTTCTTT
CDR3aa: CASSLSAGMNTEAFF

j_gene: TRBJ1-2
v_gene: TRBV28
d_gene: TRBD1
abundance: NA
len: 13
CDR3nt: TGTGCCAGCGACAGGGGGCAAGGCTATGGCTACACCTTC
CDR3aa: CASDRGQGYGYTF

j_gene: TRBJ2-3
v_gene: TRBV7-9
d_gene: TRBD1
abundance: NA
len: 17
CDR3nt: TGTGCCAGCAGCCGGGGAAGGGACAGGGGGCCTCAAGATACGCAGTATTTT
CDR3aa: CASSRGRDRGPQDTQYF

j_gene: TRBJ1-1
v_gene: TRBV5-1
d_gene: NA
abundance: NA
len: 13
CDR3nt: TGCGCCAGCAGCTTGTTCTGGAACACTGAAGCTTTCTTT
CDR3aa: CASSLFWNTEAFF

j_gene: TRBJ1-1
v_gene: TRBV5-8
d_gene: NA
abundance: NA
len: 13
CDR3nt: TGTGCCAGCAGGAGGACAGAAAACACTGAAGCTTTCTTT
CDR3aa: CASRRTENTEAFF

j_gene: TRBJ2-7
v_gene: TRBV3-1/TRBV3-2
d_gene: NA
abundance: NA
len: 13
CDR3nt: TGTGCCAGCAGCCAAGACTCAGCGAGAACCAAGTACTTC
CDR3aa: CASSQDSARTKYF

j_gene: TRBJ1-4
v_gene: TRBV7-9
d_gene: TRBD1
abundance: NA
len: 13
CDR3nt: TGTGCCAGCAGGACAGGGTTTAATGAAAAACTGTTTTTT
CDR3aa: CASRTGFNEKLFF

j_gene: TRBJ1-1
v_gene: TRBV3-1/TRBV3-2
d_gene: TRBD1
abundance: NA
len: 16
CDR3nt: TGTGCCAGCAGCCAAGAAGGGGGCGGGCGGAACACTGAAGCTTTCTTT
CDR3aa: CASSQEGGGRNTEAFF

j_gene: TRBJ2-7
v_gene: TRBV5-1
d_gene: NA
abundance: NA
len: 15
CDR3nt: TGCGCCAGCAGCTTGGGGTCAGGGACATTCAACGAGCAGTACTTC
CDR3aa: CASSLGSGTFNEQYF

j_gene: TRBJ2-1
v_gene: TRBV28
d_gene: NA
abundance: once
len: 14
CDR3nt: TGTGCCAGCAAGGCGGCCAGCTCCTACAATGAGCAGTTCTTC
CDR3aa: CASKAASSYNEQFF

j_gene: TRBJ1-2
v_gene: TRBV12-3/TRBV12-4
d_gene: NA
abundance: NA
len: 12
CDR3nt: TGTGCCAGCAGTCAAGACATGGATGGCTACACCTTC
CDR3aa: CASSQDMDGYTF

j_gene: TRBJ1-6
v_gene: TRBV2
d_gene: TRBD1
abundance: NA
len: 15
CDR3nt: TGTGCCAGCAGTCGACAGGGACCTAATAATTCACCCCTCCACTTT
CDR3aa: CASSRQGPNNSPLHF

j_gene: TRBJ2-5
v_gene: TRBV29-1
d_gene: TRBD1
abundance: NA
len: 13
CDR3nt: TGCAGCGTCACAACAGGGGCCCAAGAGACCCAGTACTTC
CDR3aa: CSVTTGAQETQYF

j_gene: TRBJ1-1
v_gene: TRBV28
d_gene: NA
abundance: NA
len: 13
CDR3nt: TGTGCCAGCAGACCCGGCGGATCCACTGAAGCTTTCTTT
CDR3aa: CASRPGGSTEAFF